Following are 25 T cell receptor beta chains from one sample sequenced in a study of glioma-infiltrating T cells after dendritic cell vaccination. Libraries were prepared by immunoSEQ multiplex PCR; TCRdb keeps only in-frame clonotypes and omits some of them. The sample holds under 100,000 clones, over 65% seen once. This specimen was blood, taken before dendritic cell vaccination. The origin of the receptors is a human donor with glioblastoma.

V gene TRBV7-3 combines with J gene TRBJ1-1; 9 nucleotides line up with TRBD1. V trimming: 4 bases; J trimming: 10 bases; junction bases outside the gene matches: 13. The CDR3 runs 15 residues. The germline CDR1 and CDR2 sequences are SGHTA and FQGTGA. Here the CDR3 DNA reads TGTGCCAGCAGCTACAGTAGGGGACAGGGTGTTTCAGCTTTCTTT. Protein: CASSYSRGQGVSAFF.

This clone was detected once. The chain recombines TRBV9 with TRBJ1-1; tentative D call: TRBD1 (6 bases). The V gene's germline CDR1 is SGDLS and CDR2 YYNGEE. The CDR3 runs 16 residues. V lost 3 bases and J lost 1, with 16 bases in between. CDR3 sequence reads: CASSARLQGKNTEAFF. CDR3 in DNA: TGTGCCAGCAGCGCTAGATTACAGGGTAAGAACACTGAAGCTTTCTTT.

The rearrangement joins TRBV27 to TRBJ2-2, with a weak D call TRBD2 (6 bases). The germline CDR1 and CDR2 sequences are MNHEY and SMNVEV (reference sequence). CDR3 size: 15 residues. The V end lost 3 bases, the J end lost 2 bases, and 10 bases lay between the germline ends. CDR3 coding DNA: TGTGCCAGCAGTTTGTGGGGGGTAAACACCGGGGAGCTGTTTTTT. This sequence encodes CASSLWGVNTGELFF.

The chain has TRBV27 and TRBJ2-3, with TRBD2 matching over 7 bases. The germline V gene has CDR1 MNHEY and CDR2 SMNVEV (reference sequence). Trimming cost V 3 bases and J 6 bases; bases outside gene matches: 9. This CDR3 is built from 15 residues. The CDR3 is CASSFEVAGSDTQYF. The CDR3 nucleotides are TGTGCCAGCAGTTTTGAAGTAGCGGGCTCCGATACGCAGTATTTT.

The chain recombines TRBV5-1 with TRBJ2-3, with TRBD1 as a possible D gene (5 bases). Trimming shortened V by 4 bases and J by 1 base, and 13 bases separated the two germline ends. The V gene's germline CDR1 is SGHRS and CDR2 YFSETQ. The CDR3 has 15 amino acids. The CDR3, as DNA: TGCGCCAGCAGCGGGCAGGGCATTGGCACAGATACGCAGTATTTT. Translating gives CASSGQGIGTDTQYF.

In its sample, this clone was seen once. The chain is built from TRBV5-1 and TRBJ1-2; 8 bases map to TRBD1. V shed 4 bases and J 9 bases; nucleotides not matched to a gene: 14. This CDR3 region has 15 residues. Per the germline V gene, CDR1 is SGHRS and CDR2 is YFSETQ. CDR3 nucleotide sequence: TGCGCCAGCAGCCTCAGTACAGGGGGGCCGATGAGCTACACCTTC. It encodes CASSLSTGGPMSYTF.

The chain couples TRBV2 to TRBJ2-5; D not certain. CDR1 is SNHLY, CDR2 FYNNEI, per germline. The CDR3 consists of 13 residues. V was pared by 2 bases and J by 4 bases, with 8 bases between. The CDR3 bases are TGTGCCAGCAGTGAACCCTTCGGAGAGACCCAGTACTTC. It specifies CASSEPFGETQYF.

The chain uses TRBV2 and TRBJ1-1; maybe TRBD1 (5 bases). This CDR3 contains 14 residues. From germline, CDR1 is SNHLY and CDR2 FYNNEI. V lost 7 bases and J 5 bases, leaving 17 bases between the germline ends. This CDR3 reads CASIRGGGQTEAFF. The CDR3 coding sequence is TGTGCCAGCATCCGTGGGGGGGGTCAGACTGAAGCTTTCTTT.

The chain combines TRBV12-5 with TRBJ1-5; TRBD1 aligns across 7 bases. The trim removed 1 base at V and 7 bases at J, leaving 10 bases unmatched. CDR1 and CDR2 from the germline V gene are LGHNT and FRNRAP. This CDR3 has 16 residues. The CDR3 protein is CASGLAPTTGFQPQHF. Written as DNA, the CDR3 is TGTGCTAGTGGTTTGGCCCCCACGACAGGGTTCCAGCCCCAGCATTTT.

V is TRBV20-1 and J is TRBJ1-2; D unresolved. The CDR3 totals 10 residues. V lost 5 bases and J 2 bases, leaving 3 bases between the germline ends. CDR1 is DFQATT and CDR2 is SNEGSKA in the germline V gene (reference sequence). As DNA, the CDR3 is TGCAGTGCTCTCAACTATGGCTACACCTTC. This translates into CSALNYGYTF.

This rearrangement joins TRBV29-1 to TRBJ1-5; no firm D call. The length of the CDR3 is 13 residues. Looked up from germline, CDR1 is SQVTM and CDR2 is ANQGSEA. V gave up 7 bases and J gave up 9 bases, with 19 bases separating them. The CDR3 sequence is CSAADGVGRPQHF. The DNA of the CDR3 is TGCAGCGCCGCGGACGGCGTGGGGAGGCCCCAGCATTTT.

J is TRBJ2-3 and V is TRBV29-1, with D tentatively TRBD2 (7 bases). The CDR3 length is 16 residues. CDR1 SQVTM and CDR2 ANQGSEA come from the germline V gene. Trimming left V 7 bases short and J 1 base short, with 21 bases between. CDR3 nucleotides: TGCAGCGCAAAGGGAGGGGGGGTGGTGGGCACAGATACGCAGTATTTT. Translation gives CSAKGGGVVGTDTQYF.

V usage is TRBV7-9 and J usage is TRBJ1-1, with a tentative D call TRBD1 (5 bases). The CDR3 consists of 14 residues. CDR1 is SEHNR, CDR2 FQNEAQ, per germline (reference sequence). Between the trimmed V and J ends, which lost 3 bases and 2 bases, there was a span of 10 bases. The CDR3 DNA reads as TGTGCCAGCAGCTTGACGGGACTCAACACTGAAGCTTTCTTT. This sequence encodes CASSLTGLNTEAFF.

V gene TRBV28 combines with J gene TRBJ2-4; TRBD2 agrees at 7 bases. The CDR3 loop spans 15 amino acids. CDR1 and CDR2 from the germline V gene are MDHEN and SYDVKM. V shed 7 bases and J 2 bases; nucleotides not matched to a gene: 8. CDR3: CASTPRSGTKNIQYF. DNA for the CDR3: TGTGCCAGCACTCCTAGGAGCGGGACCAAAAACATTCAGTACTTC.

The rearrangement joins TRBV19 to TRBJ2-3, with 7 bases lining up with TRBD2. CDR1 is LNHDA, CDR2 SQIVND, per germline (reference sequence). The CDR3 is 14 amino acids. Trimming removed 4 bases from V and 1 base from J; junction bases left unmatched: 2. The DNA of the CDR3 is TGTGCCAGTAGTAGGCTAGCGGGCACAGATACGCAGTATTTT. Its translation is CASSRLAGTDTQYF.

The J gene is TRBJ2-1, the V gene TRBV5-1; the D gene is possibly TRBD2 (6 bases). There are 14 residues in the CDR3. Germline V CDR1 and CDR2: SGHRS, YFSETQ. The V end was cut by 3 bases, the J end by 8 bases, with 15 bases between. The CDR3 coding sequence is TGCGCCAGCAGCTGGGGGTTCGGGGGAGATGAGCAGTTCTTC. This codes for CASSWGFGGDEQFF. The variable domain in full, with the rest retrieved from reference TRBV5-1 and TRBJ2-1, is KAGVTQTPRYLIKTRGQQVTLSCSPISGHRSVSWYQQTPGQGLQFLFEYFSETQRNKGNFPGRFSGRQFSNSRSEMNVSTLELGDSALYLCASSWGFGGDEQFFGPGTRLTVL.

The chain combines TRBV6-1 with TRBJ1-1, with D perhaps TRBD1 (6 bases). Trimming took off 5 bases at V and 0 bases at J, with 10 bases between the two ends. This CDR3 region has 14 residues. Germline V lookup: CDR1 MNHNS, CDR2 SASEGT. For the CDR3, the DNA is TGTGCCAGCAGTAAGACAGGTATGAACACTGAAGCTTTCTTT. Its translation: CASSKTGMNTEAFF.

This chain connects TRBV7-2 to TRBJ2-2; the D is unclear. Germline V gene lookup returns CDR1 SGHTA and CDR2 FQGNSA. With 5 bases removed from V and 1 base from J, the gap between germline ends came to 11 bases. CDR3 length equals 15 residues. The CDR3 DNA sequence: TGTGCCAGCAGCCCACGGTCGGGGAACACCGGGGAGCTGTTTTTT. As protein: CASSPRSGNTGELFF. Variable domain in full (rest from reference TRBV7-2 and TRBJ2-2): GAGVSQSPSNKVTEKGKDVELRCDPISGHTALYWYRQSLGQGLEFLIYFQGNSAPDKSGLPSDRFSAERTGGSVSTLTIQRTQQEDSAVYLCASSPRSGNTGELFFGEGSRLTVL.

The chain couples TRBV7-6 to TRBJ1-1; D possibly corresponds to TRBD1 (6 bases). Per germline, CDR1 SGHVS and CDR2 FNYEAQ. The V gene lost 4 bases and the J gene lost 5 bases, with 11 bases spanning the gap. The CDR3 covers 13 residues. The chain's CDR3 is CASSSEGVTEAFF. The CDR3 DNA reads as TGTGCCAGCAGCTCCGAGGGGGTAACTGAAGCTTTCTTT.

The chain is built from TRBV19 and TRBJ2-5; perhaps TRBD2 as D (6 bases). Looked up from germline, CDR1 is LNHDA and CDR2 is SQIVND (reference sequence). V gave up 7 bases and J gave up 5 bases, with 11 bases separating them. This CDR3 spans 12 amino acids. CDR3 region: CASNRRGETQYF. CDR3 nucleotides: TGTGCCAGTAATAGGCGGGGTGAGACCCAGTACTTC.

The chain employs TRBV6-4 and TRBJ2-5; D is ambiguous. This CDR3 comprises 11 residues. Germline loops: CDR1 MRHNA, CDR2 SNTAGT. V was clipped by 4 bases and J by 8 bases, with 8 bases between them. CDR3 sequence: CASSATDTQYF. The CDR3 nucleotides read TGTGCCAGCAGTGCCACAGACACCCAGTACTTC.

The gene calls are TRBV6-5 and TRBJ1-4; TRBD1 matches at 12 bases. Looked up from germline, CDR1 is MNHEY and CDR2 is SVGAGI. The CDR3 is made up of 16 amino acids. After removal of 2 bases from V and 4 bases from J, the junction contained 2 bases not matched to a gene. The DNA for the CDR3 is TGTGCCAGCAGTTACGGGACAGGGGGCTTTAATGAAAAACTGTTTTTT. Protein: CASSYGTGGFNEKLFF.

The CDR3 spells CASSLPGYSPLHF. The CDR3 DNA reads TGTGCCAGCAGCTTGCCAGGCTATTCACCCCTCCACTTT. The J gene is TRBJ1-6, the V gene TRBV5-5; no reliable D call. Germline values: CDR1 SGHKS, CDR2 YYEKEE (reference sequence). The CDR3 spans 13 residues. V lost 1 base and J lost 8, with 7 bases in between.

This chain uses TRBV2 with TRBJ1-1, with TRBD1 matching 7 bases. The ends lost 5 bases at V and 7 bases at J; junction bases unmatched: 13. The length of the CDR3 is 15 residues. CDR1 is SNHLY and CDR2 is FYNNEI in the germline V gene. CDR3 coding DNA: TGTGCCAGCAGTATTATGGCAGGGACAGAAAATGAAGCTTTCTTT. Amino acids: CASSIMAGTENEAFF.

The V gene is TRBV27, the J gene TRBJ2-7, with D maybe TRBD2 (6 bases). This CDR3 region has 14 residues. Trimming shortened V by 4 bases and J by 2 bases, and 12 bases separated the two germline ends. Per germline, CDR1 MNHEY and CDR2 SMNVEV (reference sequence). The CDR3 region is CASSSWDFPYEQYF. CDR3 coding DNA: TGTGCCAGCAGTTCCTGGGACTTTCCCTACGAGCAGTACTTC.